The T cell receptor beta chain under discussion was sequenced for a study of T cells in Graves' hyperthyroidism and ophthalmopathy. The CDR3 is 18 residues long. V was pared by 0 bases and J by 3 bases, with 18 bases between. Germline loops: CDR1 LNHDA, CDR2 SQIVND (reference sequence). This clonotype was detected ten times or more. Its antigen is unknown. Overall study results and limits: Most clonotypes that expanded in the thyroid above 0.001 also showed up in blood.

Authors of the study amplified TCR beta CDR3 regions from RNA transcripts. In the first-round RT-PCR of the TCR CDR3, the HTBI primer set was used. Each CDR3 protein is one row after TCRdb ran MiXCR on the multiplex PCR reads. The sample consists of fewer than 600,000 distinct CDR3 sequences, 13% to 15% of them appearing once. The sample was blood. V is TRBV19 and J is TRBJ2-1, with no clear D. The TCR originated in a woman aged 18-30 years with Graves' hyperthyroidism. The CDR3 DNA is TGTGCCAGTAGTATAGATAGCCCTGGGCTATTTCGCTACAATGAGCAGTTCTTC. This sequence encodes CASSIDSPGLFRYNEQFF.